Below, 32 T cell receptor beta chains from the same sample are listed, as sequenced in a study of T cell responses to AZD1222 COVID-19 vaccine (dated by TCRdb to the early 2020s). Read against the paper, the sample's time point label means: baseline before first vaccination. The library was built by means of the immunoSEQ multiplex PCR assay. TCRdb obtained this table from immuneACCESS and retained in-frame rearrangements with V and J assigned. These tables miss some clones; where compared with another copy, unresolved V genes account for less than half of the shortfall, and the remainder is unexplained. The sample includes 170,000 or so clones, with roughly 87% observed a single time. The ten largest clones represent about 2.5% of the sample. Sample: peripheral blood, taken on day 0 of AZD1222 vaccination. Receptors were obtained from an adult in good health.

The chain recombines TRBV5-1 with TRBJ2-5; TRBD2 matches at 13 bases. The CDR3 has 18 amino acids. J was trimmed by 5 bases and V by 3 bases; bases with no gene match: 13. Germline V lookup: CDR1 SGHRS, CDR2 YFSETQ. The CDR3 loop reads CASSSAGTSGDFLETQYF. The CDR3 nucleotides are TGCGCCAGCAGCTCGGCCGGGACTAGCGGGGACTTCCTGGAGACCCAGTACTTC. The whole variable domain, filled in from reference TRBV5-1 and TRBJ2-5, reads KAGVTQTPRYLIKTRGQQVTLSCSPISGHRSVSWYQQTPGQGLQFLFEYFSETQRNKGNFPGRFSGRQFSNSRSEMNVSTLELGDSALYLCASSSAGTSGDFLETQYFGPGTRLLVL.

The chain is built from TRBV5-1 and TRBJ2-7, with D possibly being TRBD1 (5 bases). This CDR3 has 15 residues. Per the germline V gene, CDR1 is SGHRS and CDR2 is YFSETQ. Trimming removed 9 bases from V and 3 bases from J, with 22 bases in between. CDR3 amino acids: CATNPAWGLIYEQYF. CDR3 nucleotides: TGCGCCACCAACCCGGCGTGGGGCCTGATCTACGAGCAGTACTTC.

CDR3 coding DNA: TGTGCCAGCAGCCACTCCTGGGGGCCAGGGAGCAATCAGCCCCAGCATTTT. Its translation: CASSHSWGPGSNQPQHF. The V gene is TRBV5-8, the J gene TRBJ1-5, with D possibly being TRBD1 (6 bases). V was pared by 4 bases and J by 1 base, with 18 bases between. This CDR3 has 17 residues. CDR1 SGHTS and CDR2 YDEGEE come from the germline V gene.

The V gene is TRBV5-1, the J gene TRBJ2-7; 7 positions match TRBD1. V was pared by 3 bases and J by 3 bases, with 12 bases of the junction left unmatched. Germline lookup yields CDR1 SGHRS and CDR2 YFSETQ. This CDR3 contains 16 residues. For the CDR3, the DNA is TGCGCCAGCAGCTCAAACCCGGGACAGAACAACTACGAGCAGTACTTC. Residues: CASSSNPGQNNYEQYF.

The rearrangement uses TRBV5-1 and TRBJ2-2; TRBD2 agrees at 8 bases. Trimming at V came to 4 bases and at J to 2 bases, leaving 7 bases not matched to a gene. The germline V gene has CDR1 SGHRS and CDR2 YFSETQ. The CDR3 extends over 16 amino acids. The CDR3 loop reads CASSPHSGTNTGELFF. CDR3 bases: TGCGCCAGCAGCCCCCATAGCGGGACAAACACCGGGGAGCTGTTTTTT.

The rearrangement joins TRBV5-4 to TRBJ2-7, with TRBD1 matching 10 bases. Unmatched junction bases numbered 2, after V lost 0 bases and J lost 2 bases. CDR3 length: 15 residues. Per the germline V gene, CDR1 is SGHNT and CDR2 is YYREEE (reference sequence). The CDR3 coding sequence is TGTGCCAGCAGCTTGGATGGACAGGGGGCCTACGAGCAGTACTTC. Its protein is CASSLDGQGAYEQYF. The full variable domain, in which reference TRBV5-4 and TRBJ2-7 provide the parts outside the CDR3, is ETGVTQSPTHLIKTRGQQVTLRCSSQSGHNTVSWYQQALGQGPQFIFQYYREEENGRGNFPPRFSGLQFPNYSSELNVNALELDDSALYLCASSLDGQGAYEQYFGPGTRLTVT.

This clone came up a few times. The chain has TRBV2 and TRBJ1-1; D is perhaps TRBD1 (6 bases). Trimming cost V 6 bases and J 10 bases, with 12 bases left between them. From germline, CDR1 is SNHLY and CDR2 FYNNEI. The CDR3 has 11 residues. The CDR3 here is CASRADRGAFF. CDR3 coding DNA: TGTGCCAGCAGAGCGGACAGAGGAGCTTTCTTT.

This clone was counted only a few times. The genes are TRBV19 and TRBJ1-5; 8 positions match TRBD1. CDR3 length: 17 residues. Germline V gene lookup returns CDR1 LNHDA and CDR2 SQIVND (reference sequence). The J segment lost 13 bases and the V segment lost 1 base, leaving 18 bases of the junction unmatched. In nucleotides, the CDR3 is TGTGCCAGTAGTATAGGCGACCCAACAGGGGGTTATAGGCCTCAGCATTTT. Encoded protein: CASSIGDPTGGYRPQHF.

This sequence joins TRBV3-1 (or the pseudogene TRBV3-2) and TRBJ2-3, with 7 bases identical to TRBD2. Looked up from germline, CDR1 is LGHDT and CDR2 is YNNKEL (reference sequence). The CDR3 has 16 amino acids. With 5 bases clipped from V and 2 bases from J, the junction kept 10 bases outside the gene matches. The CDR3 is CASSKRTGGHTDTQYF. The CDR3 nucleotides read TGTGCCAGCAGCAAGCGAACGGGAGGCCACACAGATACGCAGTATTTT.

The chain has TRBV27 and TRBJ2-2, with D perhaps TRBD1 or TRBD2 (5 bases each). Trimming shortened V by 6 bases and J by 7 bases, and 18 bases separated the two germline ends. Germline V gene lookup returns CDR1 MNHEY and CDR2 SMNVEV (reference sequence). The CDR3 has 15 amino acids. In DNA form, the CDR3 reads TGTGCCAGCAGGCCGAGGGTAGGGGTAGGCGGGGAGCTGTTTTTT. It codes for CASRPRVGVGGELFF.

The rearrangement links TRBV2 to TRBJ2-7; TRBD2 matches at 8 bases. The CDR3 spans 16 residues. Germline loops: CDR1 SNHLY, CDR2 FYNNEI. J gave up 2 bases and V 8 bases, and 14 bases lay outside the gene matches. The CDR3 DNA reads TGTGCCAGCTTGTTCGGGAGGGCCGGTACGACCTACGAGCAGTACTTC. This translates into CASLFGRAGTTYEQYF.

The CDR3 DNA reads as TGTGCCAGCAGTGAATACAGGACTAGCTACAATGAGCAGTTCTTC. Its translation is CASSEYRTSYNEQFF. J is TRBJ2-1 and V is TRBV25-1; 7 nucleotides line up with TRBD2. The CDR3 runs to 15 residues. The ends lost 0 bases at V and 3 bases at J; junction bases unmatched: 2. CDR1 is MGHDK, CDR2 SYGVNS, per germline.

The V gene is TRBV5-1, the J gene TRBJ1-1, with D possibly TRBD1 on 5 matching bases. The CDR3 covers 17 residues. Germline loops: CDR1 SGHRS, CDR2 YFSETQ. The V end was cut by 3 bases, the J end by 1 base, with 19 bases between. CDR3 loop: CASSYYLQGTSNTEAFF. The CDR3 nucleotides read TGCGCCAGCAGCTACTATTTACAAGGGACGTCGAACACTGAAGCTTTCTTT.

This clone was picked up a small number of times. The rearrangement joins TRBV7-2 to TRBJ2-7; 10 bases map to TRBD2. The CDR3 is 15 amino acids. CDR1 and CDR2 from the germline V gene are SGHTA and FQGNSA. Germline trimming cut 4 bases from V and 7 bases from J; bases unmatched to any gene: 10. The CDR3 sequence is CASSSLAGVPGEQYF. The CDR3 DNA follows: TGTGCCAGCAGCTCCCTAGCGGGAGTTCCTGGGGAGCAGTACTTC.

The chain employs TRBV4-1 and TRBJ2-1; 11 bases are a match to TRBD2. The CDR3 runs 16 residues. V lost 0 bases to trimming and J lost 6 bases; unmatched junction nucleotides: 4. Germline CDR1 and CDR2: MGHRA and YSYEKL. CDR3 nucleotide sequence: TGCGCCAGCAGCCAAGACCTAGCGGGAGGCCTCAATGAGCAGTTCTTC. It specifies CASSQDLAGGLNEQFF.

The rearrangement joins TRBV27 to TRBJ2-5, with 9 nucleotides matching TRBD2. Germline CDR1 and CDR2: MNHEY and SMNVEV (reference sequence). Losses at the gene ends were 5 bases for V and 4 bases for J; bases not matched to a gene: 11. The CDR3 runs 16 residues. CDR3 loop: CASSPPISGRRETQYF. The CDR3, as DNA: TGTGCCAGCAGTCCCCCGATTAGCGGGAGAAGAGAGACCCAGTACTTC.

The chain combines TRBV28 with TRBJ1-5, with a possible D match to TRBD1 (5 bases). The V gene's germline CDR1 is MDHEN and CDR2 SYDVKM. Trimming removed 4 bases from V and 3 bases from J, with 19 bases in between. This CDR3 contains 17 residues. The CDR3 DNA sequence: TGTGCCAGCAGTTCCCGATCCTTTGGGGGTGCCAATCAGCCCCAGCATTTT. This encodes CASSSRSFGGANQPQHF.

The rearrangement links TRBV5-1 to TRBJ2-7, with D unresolved. V lost 0 bases to trimming and J lost 1 base, with 5 bases between them. Germline lookup yields CDR1 SGHRS and CDR2 YFSETQ. The CDR3 covers 13 residues. In nucleotides, the CDR3 is TGCGCCAGCAGCTTGGCAGTTTCCTACGAGCAGTACTTC. It yields the protein CASSLAVSYEQYF.

This clone appeared a few times. The J gene is TRBJ1-2, the V gene TRBV11-2; 7 bases are a match to TRBD1. The trim removed 5 bases at V and 9 bases at J, leaving 9 bases unmatched. This CDR3 spans 13 amino acids. Germline lookup yields CDR1 SGHAT and CDR2 FQNNGV. CDR3: CASSQRQGYSYTF. CDR3 sequence (DNA): TGTGCCAGCAGCCAAAGACAGGGTTATAGCTACACCTTC.

The chain combines TRBV7-6 with TRBJ1-1; D possibly corresponds to TRBD1 (5 bases). The CDR3 has 14 amino acids. Trimming took off 5 bases at V and 2 bases at J, with 12 bases between the two ends. The germline V gene has CDR1 SGHVS and CDR2 FNYEAQ. CDR3 nucleotide sequence: TGTGCCAGCAGCCATATGACAGTAAACACTGAAGCTTTCTTT. Translated: CASSHMTVNTEAFF. The full variable domain, in which reference TRBV7-6 and TRBJ1-1 provide the parts outside the CDR3, is GAGVSQSPRYKVTKRGQDVALRCDPISGHVSLYWYRQALGQGPEFLTYFNYEAQQDKSGLPNDRFSAERPEGSISTLTIQRTEQRDSAMYRCASSHMTVNTEAFFGQGTRLTVV.

This chain uses TRBV6-5 with TRBJ2-1; 9 bases are shared with TRBD1. V lost 4 bases to trimming and J lost 0 bases; unmatched junction nucleotides: 4. This CDR3 contains 16 residues. Germline V gives CDR1 MNHEY, CDR2 SVGAGI. The CDR3 is CASSFTGGGSYNEQFF. The CDR3 bases are TGTGCCAGCAGTTTTACAGGGGGCGGCTCCTACAATGAGCAGTTCTTC.

This clone was seen a handful of times. This CDR3 is CASSLNGLNEKLFF. DNA of the CDR3: TGTGCCAGCAGCTTAAATGGCCTTAATGAAAAACTGTTTTTT. This chain connects TRBV7-8 to TRBJ1-4; no reliable D call. V lost 2 bases and J lost 4, with 8 bases in between. Germline CDR1 reads SGHVS; CDR2 reads FQNEAQ. CDR3 length: 14 amino acids.

About this clone: The junction departs from germline at one end; a sequencing error may be responsible. The V call is TRBV5-1, the J call TRBJ2-7; D gene unclear. The CDR3 spans 11 residues. CDR1 is SGHRS, CDR2 YFSETQ, per germline. The DNA of the CDR3 is TGCGCCAGCAGCTTGGACCCCCCATCCCACTTC. Amino acid sequence: CASSLDPPSHF.

This clone was observed a handful of times. The CDR3 bases are TGTGCCAGTAGTATGACAGGGGATCAGCCCCAGCATTTT. Translating it yields CASSMTGDQPQHF. The V and J genes are TRBV19 and TRBJ1-5, with 8 nucleotides matching TRBD1. V trimming: 3 bases; J trimming: 5 bases; junction bases outside the gene matches: 0. From germline, CDR1 is LNHDA and CDR2 SQIVND (reference sequence). The CDR3 is made up of 13 amino acids.

This clone was observed once. The rearrangement joins TRBV5-1 to TRBJ1-3; 7 nucleotides agree with TRBD1. CDR1 is SGHRS, CDR2 YFSETQ, per germline. V was pared by 4 bases and J by 1 base, with 8 bases of the junction left unmatched. The CDR3 has 16 residues. CDR3 DNA sequence: TGCGCCAGCAGCACAGGACAGGTATTTTCTGGAAACACCATATATTTT. It is translated as CASSTGQVFSGNTIYF. Full variable domain (outside the CDR3, taken from reference TRBV5-1 and TRBJ1-3): KAGVTQTPRYLIKTRGQQVTLSCSPISGHRSVSWYQQTPGQGLQFLFEYFSETQRNKGNFPGRFSGRQFSNSRSEMNVSTLELGDSALYLCASSTGQVFSGNTIYFGEGSWLTVV.

The chain links TRBV5-1 to TRBJ2-7; 8 nucleotides agree with TRBD2. Per germline, CDR1 SGHRS and CDR2 YFSETQ. V gave up 0 bases and J gave up 2 bases; unmatched junction bases: 7. CDR3 length equals 16 residues. The DNA of the CDR3 is TGCGCCAGCAGCTTGGCACTAGCGGCTGGTACCTACGAGCAGTACTTC. It encodes CASSLALAAGTYEQYF.

The chain joins TRBV5-1 to TRBJ2-2; 9 nucleotides line up with TRBD1. After removal of 3 bases from V and 3 bases from J, the junction contained 9 bases not matched to a gene. The CDR3 has 17 residues. Germline assignment: CDR1 SGHRS and CDR2 YFSETQ. The CDR3 nucleotides read TGCGCCAGCAGCTCGCCGGGACAGGGCTTACACACCGGGGAGCTGTTTTTT. Protein sequence: CASSSPGQGLHTGELFF.

J is TRBJ2-3 and V is TRBV7-9; TRBD2 matches 7 bases. CDR3 size: 18 residues. V lost 3 bases to trimming and J lost 0 bases; unmatched junction nucleotides: 12. The germline CDR1 and CDR2 sequences are SEHNR and FQNEAQ (reference sequence). CDR3 protein: CASSLPGERGFSTDTQYF. The CDR3 DNA reads TGTGCCAGCAGCTTGCCTGGAGAGCGGGGATTTAGCACAGATACGCAGTATTTT.

The V gene is TRBV5-4, the J gene TRBJ2-3; TRBD2 aligns across 8 bases. Germline V gene sequence: CDR1 SGHNT, CDR2 YYREEE (reference sequence). The CDR3 contains 15 residues. V lost 0 bases, J lost 4 bases, and 4 bases stayed unmatched. The CDR3 loop reads CASSLVSGGPDTQYF. The CDR3 bases are TGTGCCAGCAGCTTGGTTTCGGGAGGGCCAGATACGCAGTATTTT.

CDR3 residues: CASSQDPLSSYNSPLHF. CDR3 DNA: TGTGCCAGCAGCCAAGACCCGTTGAGCTCCTATAATTCACCCCTCCACTTT. V usage is TRBV4-2 and J usage is TRBJ1-6; D remains unclear. Germline CDR1 and CDR2: LGHNA and YNFKEQ. This CDR3 is 17 amino acids long. V lost 0 bases and J 0 bases, leaving 9 bases between the germline ends.

This chain uses TRBV28 with TRBJ2-3; 9 bases line up with TRBD2. The CDR3 loop spans 14 amino acids. Germline CDR1 MDHEN, CDR2 SYDVKM. V dropped 8 bases and J dropped 4; count of bases not matched to a gene: 7. The CDR3 spells CASFFAGGADTQYF. The CDR3 DNA sequence: TGTGCCAGCTTTTTTGCGGGAGGGGCAGATACGCAGTATTTT.

The chain combines TRBV11-2 with TRBJ1-1, with D maybe TRBD1 (6 bases). Trimming removed 2 bases at V and 1 base at J, with 14 bases between. The CDR3 runs to 16 residues. Germline V lookup: CDR1 SGHAT, CDR2 FQNNGV. The CDR3 nucleotides are TGTGCCAGCAGCTTACTTCGTGGGGGGGCGAACACTGAAGCTTTCTTT. Residues: CASSLLRGGANTEAFF.